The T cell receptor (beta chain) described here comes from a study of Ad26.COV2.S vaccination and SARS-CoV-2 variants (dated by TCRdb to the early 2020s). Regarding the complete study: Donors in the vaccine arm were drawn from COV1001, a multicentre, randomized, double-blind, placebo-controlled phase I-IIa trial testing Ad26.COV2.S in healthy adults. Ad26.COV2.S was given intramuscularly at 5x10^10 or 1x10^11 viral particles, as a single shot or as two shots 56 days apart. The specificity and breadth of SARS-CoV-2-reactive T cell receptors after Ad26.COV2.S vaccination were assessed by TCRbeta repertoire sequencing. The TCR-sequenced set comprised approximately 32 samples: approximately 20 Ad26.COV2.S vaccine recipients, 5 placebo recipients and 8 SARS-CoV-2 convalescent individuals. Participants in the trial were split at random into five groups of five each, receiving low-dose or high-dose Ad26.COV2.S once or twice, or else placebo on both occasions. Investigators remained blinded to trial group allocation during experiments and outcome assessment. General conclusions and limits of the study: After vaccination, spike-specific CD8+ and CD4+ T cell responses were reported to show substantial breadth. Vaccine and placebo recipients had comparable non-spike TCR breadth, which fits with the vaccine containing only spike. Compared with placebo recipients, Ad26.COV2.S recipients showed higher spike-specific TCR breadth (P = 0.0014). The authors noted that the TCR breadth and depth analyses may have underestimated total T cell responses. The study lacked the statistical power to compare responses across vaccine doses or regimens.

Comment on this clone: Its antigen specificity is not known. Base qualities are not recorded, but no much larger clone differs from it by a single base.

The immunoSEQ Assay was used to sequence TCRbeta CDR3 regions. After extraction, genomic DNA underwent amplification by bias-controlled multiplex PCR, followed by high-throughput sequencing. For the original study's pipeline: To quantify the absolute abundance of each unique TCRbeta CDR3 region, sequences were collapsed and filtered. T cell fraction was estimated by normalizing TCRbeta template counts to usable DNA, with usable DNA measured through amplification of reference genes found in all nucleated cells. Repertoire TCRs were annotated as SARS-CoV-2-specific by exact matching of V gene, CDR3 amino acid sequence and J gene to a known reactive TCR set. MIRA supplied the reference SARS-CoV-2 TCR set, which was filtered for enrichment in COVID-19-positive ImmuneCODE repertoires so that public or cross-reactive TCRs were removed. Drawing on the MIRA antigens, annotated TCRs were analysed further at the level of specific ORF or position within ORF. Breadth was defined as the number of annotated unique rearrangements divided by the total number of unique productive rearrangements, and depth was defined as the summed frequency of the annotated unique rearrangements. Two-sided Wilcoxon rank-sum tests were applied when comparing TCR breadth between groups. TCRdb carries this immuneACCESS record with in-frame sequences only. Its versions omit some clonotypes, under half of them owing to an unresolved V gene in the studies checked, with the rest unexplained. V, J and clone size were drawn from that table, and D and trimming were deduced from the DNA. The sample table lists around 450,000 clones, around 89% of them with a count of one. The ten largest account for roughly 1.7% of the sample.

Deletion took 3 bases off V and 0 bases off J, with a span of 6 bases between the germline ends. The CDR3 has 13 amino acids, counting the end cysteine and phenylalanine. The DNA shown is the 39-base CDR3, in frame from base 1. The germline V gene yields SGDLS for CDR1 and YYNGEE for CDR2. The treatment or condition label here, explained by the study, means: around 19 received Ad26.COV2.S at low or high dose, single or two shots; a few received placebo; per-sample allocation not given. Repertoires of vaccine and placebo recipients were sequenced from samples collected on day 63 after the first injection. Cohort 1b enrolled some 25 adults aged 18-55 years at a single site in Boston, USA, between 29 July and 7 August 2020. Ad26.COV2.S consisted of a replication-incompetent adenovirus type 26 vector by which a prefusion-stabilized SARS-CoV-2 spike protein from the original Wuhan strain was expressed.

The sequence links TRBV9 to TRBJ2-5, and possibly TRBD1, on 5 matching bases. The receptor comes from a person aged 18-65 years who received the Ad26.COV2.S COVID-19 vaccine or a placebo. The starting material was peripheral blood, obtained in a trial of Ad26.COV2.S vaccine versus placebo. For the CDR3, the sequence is CASSAGHQETQYF. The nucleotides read TGTGCCAGCAGCGCAGGGCACCAAGAGACCCAGTACTTC.